This note documents a single TCR beta chain sequence. The antigen remains undetermined. There are 14 residues in the CDR3. V lost 3 bases to trimming and J lost 5 bases, with 11 bases between them. Per the germline V gene, CDR1 is ENHRY and CDR2 is SYGVKD. The data were taken from a study of T cells in Graves' hyperthyroidism and ophthalmopathy. Amplification targeted TCR beta CDR3 regions from RNA transcripts. The HTBI set primed first-round TCR CDR3 RT-PCR. TCRdb used MiXCR to reprocess the multiplex PCR reads, holding one entry per CDR3 protein. This sample has some 650,000 distinct CDR3 sequences, with roughly 16% found just once. It was uncontrolled infection, other autoimmune disease, pregnancy or lactation that excluded patients. On the basis of clinical symptoms, serum thyroxine and TRAb, thyroid ultrasound and orbital computed tomography, diagnoses were made. The study, taken as a whole, reports: Appearing also in blood were most of the thyroid clonotypes expanded above 0.001.

The sequenced sample consisted of blood. The sequence was collected from a woman in her forties with Graves' ophthalmopathy. The chain recombines TRBV10-3 with TRBJ1-5, with D perhaps TRBD1 (5 bases). CDR3 sequence (DNA): TGTGCCATCAGTGACAGGGTAGGCGATCAGCCCCAGCATTTT. Encoded protein: CAISDRVGDQPQHF.